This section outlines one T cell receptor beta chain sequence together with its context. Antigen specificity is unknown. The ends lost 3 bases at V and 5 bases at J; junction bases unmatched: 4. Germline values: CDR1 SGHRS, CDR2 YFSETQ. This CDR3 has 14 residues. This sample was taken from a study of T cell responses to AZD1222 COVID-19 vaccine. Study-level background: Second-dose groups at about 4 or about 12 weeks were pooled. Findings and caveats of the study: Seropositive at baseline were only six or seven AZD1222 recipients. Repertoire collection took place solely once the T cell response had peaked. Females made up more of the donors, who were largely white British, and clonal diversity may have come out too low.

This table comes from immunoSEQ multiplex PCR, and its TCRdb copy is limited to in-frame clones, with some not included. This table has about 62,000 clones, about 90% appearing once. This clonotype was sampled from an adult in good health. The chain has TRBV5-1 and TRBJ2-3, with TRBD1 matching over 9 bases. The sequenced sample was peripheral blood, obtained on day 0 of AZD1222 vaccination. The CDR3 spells CASSSGQGIDTQYF. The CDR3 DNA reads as TGCGCCAGCAGCTCGGGACAGGGTATAGATACGCAGTATTTT.